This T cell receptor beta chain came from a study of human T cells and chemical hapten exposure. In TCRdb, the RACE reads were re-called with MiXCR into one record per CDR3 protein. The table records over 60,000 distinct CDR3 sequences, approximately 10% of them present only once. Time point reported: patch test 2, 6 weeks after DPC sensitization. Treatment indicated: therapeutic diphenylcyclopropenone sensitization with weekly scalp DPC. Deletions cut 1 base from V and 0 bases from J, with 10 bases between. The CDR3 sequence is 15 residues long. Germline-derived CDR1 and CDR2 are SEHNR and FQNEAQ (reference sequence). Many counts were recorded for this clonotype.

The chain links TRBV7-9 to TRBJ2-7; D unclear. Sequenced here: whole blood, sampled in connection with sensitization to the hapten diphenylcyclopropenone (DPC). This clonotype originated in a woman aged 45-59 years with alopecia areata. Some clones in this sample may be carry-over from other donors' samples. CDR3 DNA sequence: TGTGCCAGCAGCTTAGTAACGACCGACTCCTACGAGCAGTACTTC. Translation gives CASSLVTTDSYEQYF. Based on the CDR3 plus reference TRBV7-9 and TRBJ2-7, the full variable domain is DTGVSQNPRHKITKRGQNVTFRCDPISEHNRLYWYRQTLGQGPEFLTYFQNEAQLEKSRLLSDRFSAERPKGSFSTLEIQRTEQGDSAMYLCASSLVTTDSYEQYFGPGTRLTVT.